This TCR beta chain came from a study of identical twins. The study's findings and limits: Analyses of zero insertions could, in part, be confounded by invariant MAIT and iNKT cells. The models systematically underestimated how much out-of-frame TCR alpha was shared in monozygotic twins.

MiXCR, run by TCRdb on the 5' RACE reads, gives a single entry per CDR3 protein. The repertoire holds approximately 500,000 distinct CDR3 sequences, approximately 24% seen once, with about 2.7% in the top ten. There are 11 residues in the CDR3. The V end lost 2 bases, the J end lost 14 bases, and 15 bases lay between the germline ends. From germline, CDR1 is DFQATT and CDR2 SNEGSKA (reference sequence). This clonotype was counted only a few times. As yet, its antigen is unknown. The same data also contributed to another study, on T cells expressing NK-cell markers. This second report adds: In a handful of donors, dominant NKG2C+ clonotypes were roughly 1.0-8% of CD8+ T cells. Unclear, still, was the HCMV specificity of the expanded NKG2C+ T cell clones.

Sequencing was performed on CD4+ T cells sorted from blood. The chain uses TRBV20-1 and TRBJ1-2; possible D gene TRBD1, 5 bases. The TCR sequence derives from a woman in her late teens or twenties in good health. In DNA form, the CDR3 reads TGCAGTGCTAGAAGGGACGGCCGCGGGACCTTC. It yields the protein CSARRDGRGTF.